These T cell receptor beta chains were read from a single sample in a study of blood T cell repertoires in COVID-19. Method: immunoSEQ multiplex PCR; TCRdb's copy keeps in-frame clones and lacks some. The sample lists over 250,000 clones, about 91% occurring once. The sequenced sample was peripheral blood. These receptor sequences come from a person aged 18 to 30 with COVID-19, enrolled during active disease. The CDR3 runs from the conserved cysteine through the conserved F or W. A D gene is named only where the DNA matches it firmly. Size is omitted from some rows. Given values are once, few, many or a class for expanded clones.

len | d_gene | j_gene | abundance | v_gene | CDR3aa
16 | TRBD1 | TRBJ2-2 | once | TRBV11-3 | CASSQWTGENTGELFF
16 | TRBD1 | TRBJ1-4 | NA | TRBV30 | CAWSVSDRAVNEKLFF
12 | NA | TRBJ2-1 | NA | TRBV19 | CASSATPGEQFF
16 | TRBD2 | TRBJ2-1 | NA | TRBV28 | CASSLPGLAGADEQFF
14 | NA | TRBJ2-5 | NA | TRBV5-8 | CASSLWTREETQYF
14 | TRBD1 | TRBJ1-4 | NA | TRBV5-1 | CASSFGQGNEKLFF
15 | TRBD1 | TRBJ1-4 | NA | TRBV5-1 | CASSLGGQDDEKLFF
14 | NA | TRBJ2-7 | NA | TRBV27 | CASKQGLHSYEQYF
12 | NA | TRBJ1-1 | NA | TRBV28 | CASLRGNTEAFF
15 | NA | TRBJ2-1 | NA | TRBV10-3 | CAISRRGSESNEQFF
17 | TRBD2 | TRBJ2-5 | NA | TRBV24-1 | CATSDQKWVAGVETQYF
17 | NA | TRBJ2-2 | NA | TRBV13 | CASSSPYQGTNTGELFF
18 | TRBD2 | TRBJ2-2 | NA | TRBV7-6 | CASSLGTSGQTNTGELFF
15 | NA | TRBJ1-3 | NA | TRBV7-9 | CASSSRGLSGNTIYF
15 | TRBD2 | TRBJ2-7 | NA | TRBV9 | CASSVSGGSGYEQYF
18 | TRBD1 | TRBJ1-5 | NA | TRBV28 | CASSSRDRGYHSNQPQHF
14 | NA | TRBJ1-3 | NA | TRBV5-4 | CASSLGQPGNTIYF
15 | TRBD2 | TRBJ2-3 | few | TRBV6-4 | CASSESPSGTDTQYF
13 | NA | TRBJ1-2 | NA | TRBV27 | CASSLNSRYGYTF
13 | NA | TRBJ1-3 | NA | TRBV9 | CASSSSEGNTIYF
14 | NA | TRBJ2-3 | NA | TRBV4-3 | CASSQGQGLDTQYF
13 | TRBD1 | TRBJ2-2 | NA | TRBV10-3 | CAIKAGGTGELFF
14 | NA | TRBJ1-1 | NA | TRBV6-4 | CASSPRGMNTEAFF
14 | NA | TRBJ2-5 | NA | TRBV5-1 | CASSLGHPLETQYF
14 | TRBD2 | TRBJ2-1 | NA | TRBV11-2 | CASSLDGRYNEQFF
13 | NA | TRBJ2-5 | NA | TRBV5-1 | CASKRWGEETQYF
16 | NA | TRBJ2-7 | NA | TRBV28 | CASSFLGRTFSYEQYF
13 | NA | TRBJ1-1 | NA | TRBV27 | CATSRVGNTEAFF
14 | NA | TRBJ2-7 | NA | TRBV7-8 | CASSLSPGFYEQYF
12 | NA | TRBJ1-2 | NA | TRBV7-9 | CASTRDTYGYTF
13 | TRBD2 | TRBJ2-1 | NA | TRBV18 | CASSPASGRETFF
15 | NA | TRBJ2-2 | NA | TRBV13 | CASSLGRSNTGELFF
11 | NA | TRBJ1-1 | once | TRBV9 | CASSPSSEAFF
14 | NA | TRBJ1-2 | NA | TRBV5-5 | CASSLTSGLAGYTF
13 | TRBD1 | TRBJ2-5 | NA | TRBV11-2 | CASSPGTGGTQYF
16 | TRBD1 | TRBJ2-5 | NA | TRBV7-9 | CASSLWPRDSEETQYF
13 | NA | TRBJ1-5 | NA | TRBV7-9 | CASSRLADQPQHF
16 | TRBD2 | TRBJ2-7 | NA | TRBV4-2 | CASSQDDNSGIYEQYF